What follows are 10 T cell receptor beta chains derived from one specimen sequenced in a study of blood T cell repertoires in COVID-19. Some clones are missing from TCRdb's copy, which holds only in-frame ones; the method was immunoSEQ multiplex PCR. Here the sample spans roughly 200,000 clones, 85% to 90% being singletons. The sample taken for sequencing was peripheral blood. All receptors derive from a woman between 45 and 60 years old with COVID-19, enrolled during active disease.

The chain carries TRBV6-4 and TRBJ2-3, with D tentatively TRBD1 (5 bases). Trimming took 10 bases from V and 2 from J, leaving 13 bases between them. This CDR3 is 13 amino acids long. The germline CDR1 and CDR2 sequences are MRHNA and SNTAGT. CDR3 amino acids: CATSARVTDTQYF. The CDR3 nucleotides are TGTGCCACCTCGGCCAGGGTCACAGATACGCAGTATTTT.

The V and J genes are TRBV7-6 and TRBJ2-1; possibly TRBD1 for D (5 bases). The CDR3 spans 16 residues. Per germline, CDR1 SGHVS and CDR2 FNYEAQ. Trimming cost V 4 bases and J 4 bases, with 17 bases left between them. CDR3 bases: TGTGCCAGCAGCTCGCAGGGCGGTTGGATTTACAATGAGCAGTTCTTC. Translation gives CASSSQGGWIYNEQFF.

The CDR3 DNA reads as TGTGCCAGTAGTCCGCAGGGTGCAAATCAGCCCCAGCATTTT. The encoded protein is CASSPQGANQPQHF. The chain combines TRBV19 with TRBJ1-5, with TRBD1 as a possible D gene (5 bases). Looked up from germline, CDR1 is LNHDA and CDR2 is SQIVND (reference sequence). The V end lost 5 bases, the J end lost 4 bases, and 12 bases lay between the germline ends. The CDR3 runs to 14 residues.

V and J are TRBV6-5 and TRBJ1-1; 8 positions match TRBD1. Germline CDR1 reads MNHEY; CDR2 reads SVGAGI. CDR3 size: 11 residues. V lost 7 bases, J lost 8 bases, and 3 bases stayed unmatched. This chain's CDR3 is CASTRQGEAFF. Here the CDR3 DNA reads TGTGCCAGCACCCGACAGGGGGAAGCTTTCTTT.

The chain uses TRBV7-2 and TRBJ1-2; 8 bases line up with TRBD1. Germline V gene sequence: CDR1 SGHTA, CDR2 FQGNSA. The CDR3 contains 16 residues. With 6 bases clipped from V and 1 base from J, the junction kept 10 bases outside the gene matches. The CDR3 spells CASRLSTGAYNYGYTF. The DNA of the CDR3 is TGTGCCAGCAGGTTATCGACAGGGGCCTATAACTATGGCTACACCTTC. Full variable domain (remainder filled in from reference TRBV7-2 and TRBJ1-2): GAGVSQSPSNKVTEKGKDVELRCDPISGHTALYWYRQSLGQGLEFLIYFQGNSAPDKSGLPSDRFSAERTGGSVSTLTIQRTQQEDSAVYLCASRLSTGAYNYGYTFGSGTRLTVV.

This chain links TRBV11-1 with TRBJ2-1; TRBD2 matches 11 bases. Germline CDR1 and CDR2: SGHAT and FQDESV (reference sequence). The length of the CDR3 is 16 residues. The junction had 10 bases not matched to a gene; V was cut back by 3 bases and J by 9 bases. CDR3 DNA: TGTGCCAGCAGCTTTAGCGGGGGGGCAAGAGGGAGTGAGCAGTTCTTC. Translating gives CASSFSGGARGSEQFF.

The chain combines TRBV13 with TRBJ1-2, with TRBD1 as a possible D gene (5 bases). Germline-derived CDR1 and CDR2 are PRHDT and FYEKMQ (reference sequence). The CDR3 runs to 13 residues. V lost 1 base and J 5 bases, leaving 8 bases between the germline ends. The CDR3 loop is CASSLATEYGYTF. The CDR3 DNA reads as TGTGCCAGCAGCTTAGCGACAGAATATGGCTACACCTTC.

The chain recombines TRBV7-9 with TRBJ2-3, with a weak D call TRBD1 (6 bases). CDR3 size: 15 residues. The V and J ends lost 2 bases and 2 bases respectively, with 11 bases between them. Per the germline V gene, CDR1 is SEHNR and CDR2 is FQNEAQ (reference sequence). CDR3 sequence: CASSLFNRATDTQYF. The CDR3 DNA reads as TGTGCCAGCAGCTTATTTAACAGGGCCACAGATACGCAGTATTTT. Supplemented by reference TRBV7-9 and TRBJ2-3, the full variable domain reads DTGVSQNPRHKITKRGQNVTFRCDPISEHNRLYWYRQTLGQGPEFLTYFQNEAQLEKSRLLSDRFSAERPKGSFSTLEIQRTEQGDSAMYLCASSLFNRATDTQYFGPGTRLTVL.

The gene calls are TRBV7-9 and TRBJ1-5, with a possible D match to TRBD1 (5 bases). Germline V lookup: CDR1 SEHNR, CDR2 FQNEAQ (reference sequence). Trimming cost V 3 bases and J 1 base, with 16 bases left between them. The CDR3 totals 17 residues. In DNA form, the CDR3 reads TGTGCCAGCAGCTTGGGGCTTGGCATAAGAAGCAATCAGCCCCAGCATTTT. This encodes CASSLGLGIRSNQPQHF.

There are a few counts of this clone. The J gene is TRBJ1-6, the V gene TRBV7-2; 9 bases match TRBD1. V lost 1 base to trimming and J lost 7 bases; unmatched junction nucleotides: 11. Per germline, CDR1 SGHTA and CDR2 FQGNSA. The CDR3 covers 18 residues. CDR3 sequence: CASSLGGHWDRANSPLHF. The DNA for the CDR3 is TGTGCCAGCAGCTTAGGCGGTCATTGGGACAGGGCCAATTCACCCCTCCACTTT.